This T cell receptor beta chain was found in a study of high-grade serous ovarian cancer treatment subgroups. Study information: Each sample yielded on average around 7,000 unique TCR beta rearrangements from 12,000 to 15,000 reads. General study results and limits: Repertoire analysis covered CDR3 alone, not CDR1 or CDR2. TCR relatedness rose with neoantigen level and trended with mutation load.

By its share, this clone is medium-sized. Its target is not known. Tumor samples were obtained before definitive surgery or chemotherapy. Using immunoSEQ multiplex PCR, the repertoire was profiled, and TCRdb retains in-frame clones only, with some absent. The sample has a few thousand clones, roughly 77% seen once. The V end lost 3 bases, the J end lost 3 bases, and 16 bases lay between the germline ends. This CDR3 spans 15 amino acids. Germline V CDR1 and CDR2: SGHNT, YYREEE (reference sequence). The clonotype comes from a human donor with high-grade serous ovarian cancer. Sequencing used tumor tissue. The V gene is TRBV5-4, the J gene TRBJ2-7; the D gene could be TRBD1 or TRBD2 (6 bases each). The CDR3 region is CASSWGGRGGYEQYF. The DNA of the CDR3 is TGTGCCAGCAGCTGGGGCGGCAGGGGAGGCTACGAGCAGTACTTC.